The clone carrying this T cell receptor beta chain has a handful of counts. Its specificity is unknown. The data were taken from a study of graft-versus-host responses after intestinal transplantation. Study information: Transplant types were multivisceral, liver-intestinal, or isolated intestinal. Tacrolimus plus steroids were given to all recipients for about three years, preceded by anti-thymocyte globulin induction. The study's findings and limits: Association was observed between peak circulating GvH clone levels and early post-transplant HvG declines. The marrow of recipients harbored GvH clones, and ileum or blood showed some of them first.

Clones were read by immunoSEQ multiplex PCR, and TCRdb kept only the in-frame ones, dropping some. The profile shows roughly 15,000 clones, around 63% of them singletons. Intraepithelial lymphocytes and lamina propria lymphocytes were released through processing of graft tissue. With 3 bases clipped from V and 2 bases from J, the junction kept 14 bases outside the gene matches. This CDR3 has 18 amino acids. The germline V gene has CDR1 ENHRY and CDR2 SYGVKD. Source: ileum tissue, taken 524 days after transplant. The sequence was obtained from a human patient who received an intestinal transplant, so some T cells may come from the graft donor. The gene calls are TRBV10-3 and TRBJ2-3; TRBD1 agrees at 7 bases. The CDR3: CAISDLRTGTSPTDTQYF. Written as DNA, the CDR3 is TGTGCCATCAGTGACCTTCGGACAGGAACTTCCCCCACAGATACGCAGTATTTT.